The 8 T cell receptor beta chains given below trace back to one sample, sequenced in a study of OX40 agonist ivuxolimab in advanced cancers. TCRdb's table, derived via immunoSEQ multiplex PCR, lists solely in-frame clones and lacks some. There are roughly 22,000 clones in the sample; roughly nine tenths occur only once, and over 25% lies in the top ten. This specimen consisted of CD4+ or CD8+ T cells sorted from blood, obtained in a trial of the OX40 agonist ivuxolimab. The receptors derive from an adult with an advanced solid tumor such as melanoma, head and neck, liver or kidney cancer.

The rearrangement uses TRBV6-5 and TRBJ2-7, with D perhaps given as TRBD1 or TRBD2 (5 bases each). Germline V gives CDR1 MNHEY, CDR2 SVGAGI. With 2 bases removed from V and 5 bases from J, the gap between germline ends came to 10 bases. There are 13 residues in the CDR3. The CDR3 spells CASSYPGTHEQYF. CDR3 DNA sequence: TGTGCCAGCAGTTACCCCGGGACCCACGAGCAGTACTTC.

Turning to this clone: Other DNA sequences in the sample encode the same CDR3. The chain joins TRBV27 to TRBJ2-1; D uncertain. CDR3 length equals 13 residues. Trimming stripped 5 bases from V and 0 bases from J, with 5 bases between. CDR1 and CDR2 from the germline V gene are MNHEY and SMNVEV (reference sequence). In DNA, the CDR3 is TGTGCCAGCAGTCTGAGCTCCTACAATGAGCAGTTCTTC. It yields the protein CASSLSSYNEQFF.

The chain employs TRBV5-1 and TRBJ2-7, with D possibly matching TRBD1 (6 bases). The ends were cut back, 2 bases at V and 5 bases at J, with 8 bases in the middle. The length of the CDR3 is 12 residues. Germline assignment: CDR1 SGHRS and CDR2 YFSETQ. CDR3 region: CASSFNRDEQYF. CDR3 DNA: TGCGCCAGCAGCTTCAACAGGGACGAGCAGTACTTC.

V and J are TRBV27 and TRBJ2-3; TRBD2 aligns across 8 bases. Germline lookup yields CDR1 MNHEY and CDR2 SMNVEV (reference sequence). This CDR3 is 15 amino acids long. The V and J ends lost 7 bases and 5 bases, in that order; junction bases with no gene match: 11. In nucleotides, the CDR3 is TGTGCCAGCACCCGCCTCAGCGGGAGAGTAGATACGCAGTATTTT. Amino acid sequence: CASTRLSGRVDTQYF.

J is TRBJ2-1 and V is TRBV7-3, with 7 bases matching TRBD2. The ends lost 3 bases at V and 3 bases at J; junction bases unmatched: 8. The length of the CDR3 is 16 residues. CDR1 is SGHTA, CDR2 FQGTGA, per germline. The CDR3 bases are TGTGCCAGCAGCTTTGGGGGGGAGCCCCTCTACAATGAGCAGTTCTTC. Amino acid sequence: CASSFGGEPLYNEQFF.

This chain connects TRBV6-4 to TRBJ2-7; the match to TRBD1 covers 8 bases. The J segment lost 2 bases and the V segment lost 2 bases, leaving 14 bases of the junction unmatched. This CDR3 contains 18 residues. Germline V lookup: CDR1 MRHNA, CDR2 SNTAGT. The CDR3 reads CASSDHTHRGSCPYEQYF. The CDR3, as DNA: TGTGCCAGCAGTGACCACACACACAGGGGGAGCTGTCCCTACGAGCAGTACTTC.

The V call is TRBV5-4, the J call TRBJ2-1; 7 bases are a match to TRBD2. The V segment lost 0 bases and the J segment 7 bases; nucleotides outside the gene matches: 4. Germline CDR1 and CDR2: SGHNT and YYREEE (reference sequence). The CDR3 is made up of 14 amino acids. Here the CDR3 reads CASSLEGLLNEQFF. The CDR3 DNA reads TGTGCCAGCAGCTTGGAGGGACTACTTAATGAGCAGTTCTTC.

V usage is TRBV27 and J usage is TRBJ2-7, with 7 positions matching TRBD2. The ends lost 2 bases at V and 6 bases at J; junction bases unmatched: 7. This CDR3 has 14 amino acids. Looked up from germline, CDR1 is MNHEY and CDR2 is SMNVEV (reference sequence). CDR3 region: CASSLGTKVTEQYF. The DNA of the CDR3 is TGTGCCAGCAGTTTAGGGACTAAGGTCACCGAGCAGTACTTC.